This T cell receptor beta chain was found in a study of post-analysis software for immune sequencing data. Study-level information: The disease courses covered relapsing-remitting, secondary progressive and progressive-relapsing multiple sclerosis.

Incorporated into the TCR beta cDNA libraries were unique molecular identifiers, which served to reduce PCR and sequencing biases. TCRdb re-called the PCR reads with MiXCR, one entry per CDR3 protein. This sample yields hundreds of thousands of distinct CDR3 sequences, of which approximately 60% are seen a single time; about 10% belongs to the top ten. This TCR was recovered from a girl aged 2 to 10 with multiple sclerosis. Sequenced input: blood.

The chain's CDR3 is CASGTPLTF. CDR3 in DNA: TGTGCCAGCGGTACCCCACTGACTTTC. This sequence joins TRBV5-5 and TRBJ2-6, with no clear D. V dropped 7 bases and J dropped 16 bases, with 9 bases sitting between them. This CDR3 contains 9 residues. Germline values: CDR1 SGHKS, CDR2 YYEKEE (reference sequence). The full variable domain, its missing parts supplied by reference TRBV5-5 and TRBJ2-6, is DAGVTQSPTHLIKTRGQQVTLRCSPISGHKSVSWYQQVLGQGPQFIFQYYEKEERGRGNFPDRFSARQFPNYSSELNVNALLLGDSALYLCASGTPLTFGAGSRLTVL.